This T cell receptor (beta chain) was recorded in a study of blood T cell repertoires in COVID-19. Study-wide background: Samples of COVID-19 (acute and convalescent) were obtained from the United States, Italy and Spain.

Germline CDR1 and CDR2: MGHDK and SYGVNS. V was clipped by 4 bases and J by 6 bases; unmatched bases: 4. There are 14 residues in the CDR3. In the authors' methods: Amplification of reference gene primers was used by the study to estimate nucleated cell counts. Here immunoSEQ multiplex PCR was the method, and the copy in TCRdb shows in-frame clones only, minus some. The DNA was the basis for D and trimming; V, J and clone size are from that table. The sample holds more than 200,000 clones, around 82% seen once. V is TRBV25-1 and J is TRBJ2-1; 9 bases align to TRBD1. This receptor was identified in a man aged 50-60 years with active or convalescent COVID-19. Sequenced sample: peripheral blood. The CDR3 spells CASSGTGVSNEQFF. The CDR3 region has the DNA TGTGCCAGCAGTGGGACAGGGGTTAGCAATGAGCAGTTCTTC.